This TCR beta chain came from a study of T cell changes during pregnancy in multiple sclerosis. Sequencing was performed with immunoSEQ multiplex PCR; in TCRdb, only in-frame clones are kept and a portion is missing. The table records more than 85,000 clones, approximately 90% of them present only once. Germline V lookup: CDR1 SGHRS, CDR2 YFSETQ. The length of the CDR3 is 12 residues. V was pared by 6 bases and J by 0 bases, with 4 bases between. This receptor was taken from a female donor with multiple sclerosis, enrolled in a pregnancy study. J is TRBJ2-1 and V is TRBV5-1; no clear D gene. Sequencing was performed on peripheral blood, taken in the second trimester of pregnancy. The CDR3 reads CASTNSYNEQFF. The CDR3 nucleotides read TGCGCCAGCACCAACTCCTACAATGAGCAGTTCTTC.